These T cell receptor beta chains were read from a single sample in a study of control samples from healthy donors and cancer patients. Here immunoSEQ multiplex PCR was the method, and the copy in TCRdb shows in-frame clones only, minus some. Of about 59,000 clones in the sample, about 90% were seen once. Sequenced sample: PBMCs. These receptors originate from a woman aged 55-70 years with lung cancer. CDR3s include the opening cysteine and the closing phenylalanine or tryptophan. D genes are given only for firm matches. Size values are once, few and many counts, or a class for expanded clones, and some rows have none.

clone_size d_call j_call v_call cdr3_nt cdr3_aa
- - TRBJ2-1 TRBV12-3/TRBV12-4 TGTGCCAGCAACCCGAGGGCAGGGGATGAGCAGTTCTTC CASNPRAGDEQFF
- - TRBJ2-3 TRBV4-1 TGCGCCAGCAGCGGCTGGACAGATGGAGATACGCAGTATTTT CASSGWTDGDTQYF
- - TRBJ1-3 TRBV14 TGTGCCAGCAGCGAAGACAAGAACACCATATATTTT CASSEDKNTIYF
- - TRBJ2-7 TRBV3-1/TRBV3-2 TGTGCCAGCAGCGGGCAGGGGAGCTCCTACGAGCAGTACTTC CASSGQGSSYEQYF
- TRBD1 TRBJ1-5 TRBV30 TGTGCCTGGAGTGTAGTGTCGGGACAGGGTCGGCAGCCCCAGCATTTT CAWSVVSGQGRQPQHF
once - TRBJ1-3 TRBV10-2 TGCGCCAGCAGTGAGTCAGCCACACCCGGAAACACCATATATTTT CASSESATPGNTIYF
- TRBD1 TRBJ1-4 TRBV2 TGTGCCAGCAGTGCCGACAGGGTAGGGGAAAAACTGTTTTTT CASSADRVGEKLFF
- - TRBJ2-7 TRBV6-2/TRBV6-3 TGTGCCAGCAGTTACGCACCCATGGACAGCTCCTACGAGCAGTACTTC CASSYAPMDSSYEQYF
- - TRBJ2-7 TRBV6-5 TGTGCCAGCACCGGCAACACCTACGAGCAGTACTTC CASTGNTYEQYF
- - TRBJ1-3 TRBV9 TGTGCCAGCACCGAGGGAGGGACGACTGGAAACACCATATATTTT CASTEGGTTGNTIYF
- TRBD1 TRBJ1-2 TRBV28 TGTGCCGCACGACAGGGGATAAACTATGGCTACACCTTC CAARQGINYGYTF
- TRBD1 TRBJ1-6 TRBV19 TGTGCCAGTAGTTTCAGTGGACAGGGCGCCGGTACGAGACCTCCCCTCCACTTT CASSFSGQGAGTRPPLHF
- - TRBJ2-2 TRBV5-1 TGCGCCAGCAGCTTGGAAGACCTCCGGGAGCTGTTTTTT CASSLEDLRELFF
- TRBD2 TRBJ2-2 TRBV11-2 TGTGCCAGCAGCTTAGTGGCGGGGGGTGGCGGGGAGCTGTTTTTT CASSLVAGGGGELFF
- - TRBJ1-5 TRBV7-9 TGTGCCAGCAGCCCCTCTAGTCAGCCCCAGCATTTT CASSPSSQPQHF